What follows are 27 T cell receptor beta chains derived from one specimen sequenced in a study of cytomegalovirus exposure and HLA in healthy donors. The PCR ran on 60 Vbeta and 13 Jbeta primers. The assay was immunoSEQ multiplex PCR, and TCRdb's table has in-frame clones only and misses some. The sample shows around 160,000 clones, 70% to 80% of them seen only once. The specimen was PBMCs. Receptors were obtained from a man aged 18 to 35 in good health and CMV-seropositive.

This clone turned up a few times. V gene TRBV6-5 combines with J gene TRBJ2-7, with 11 bases aligning to TRBD1. The CDR3 has 15 residues. Trimming removed 5 bases from V and 5 bases from J; junction bases left unmatched: 8. The germline gives CDR1 MNHEY, CDR2 SVGAGI. The CDR3 nucleotides read TGTGCCAGCAGTAAACGGACAGGGGGCCGGAACGAGCAGTACTTC. Residues: CASSKRTGGRNEQYF.

V is TRBV19 and J is TRBJ2-7; the D gene is possibly TRBD2 (5 bases). Looked up from germline, CDR1 is LNHDA and CDR2 is SQIVND (reference sequence). The CDR3 extends over 12 amino acids. V was pared by 6 bases and J by 4 bases, with 10 bases between. The CDR3 loop reads CASSLGGYEQYF. CDR3 nucleotide sequence: TGTGCCAGTAGCCTCGGAGGATACGAGCAGTACTTC.

The V gene is TRBV27, the J gene TRBJ1-1, with 7 bases lining up with TRBD1. V dropped 8 bases and J dropped 4; count of bases not matched to a gene: 4. Germline CDR1 is MNHEY and CDR2 is SMNVEV (reference sequence). This CDR3 spans 12 amino acids. The CDR3 loop is CASVAGGTEAFF. The CDR3 nucleotides are TGTGCCAGCGTAGCAGGGGGCACTGAAGCTTTCTTT.

This clone came up a few times. The chain couples TRBV28 to TRBJ2-3, with D possibly matching TRBD2 (6 bases). Per germline, CDR1 MDHEN and CDR2 SYDVKM. This CDR3 has 14 residues. V dropped 5 bases and J dropped 2 bases, with 11 bases sitting between them. CDR3 coding DNA: TGTGCCAGCAGTGCGGAGGGAGCCACAGATACGCAGTATTTT. This encodes CASSAEGATDTQYF.

Only a few counts were recorded for this clone. The chain links TRBV2 to TRBJ1-1; D remains unclear. Trimming left V 6 bases short and J 0 bases short, with 8 bases between. CDR3 size: 13 residues. Per the germline V gene, CDR1 is SNHLY and CDR2 is FYNNEI. The CDR3 protein is CASRRQMNTEAFF. DNA for the CDR3: TGTGCCAGCAGAAGACAAATGAACACTGAAGCTTTCTTT.

The chain links TRBV21-1 to TRBJ2-5; the listed D gene, TRBD1, was not tested against the DNA. TRBV21-1 is given as a pseudogene. This CDR3 region has 15 residues. CDR3 sequence reads: CASSKVRAGWETQYF. CDR3 nucleotide sequence: TGTGCCAGCAGCAAAGTTCGAGCAGGATGGGAGACCCAGTACTTC.

The chain uses TRBV7-2 and TRBJ1-1; possible D gene TRBD1, 5 bases. V was pared by 5 bases and J by 5 bases, with 12 bases between. Germline V lookup: CDR1 SGHTA, CDR2 FQGNSA. There are 13 residues in the CDR3. For the CDR3, the DNA is TGTGCCAGCAGCGCCGTCGGGGGAACTGAAGCTTTCTTT. This translates into CASSAVGGTEAFF.

DNA of the CDR3: TGCGCCAGCAGCTTGGCTCGGACAGGGTTGCGGGAGACCCAGTACTTC. This codes for CASSLARTGLRETQYF. The chain carries TRBV5-1 and TRBJ2-5; 8 bases map to TRBD1. This CDR3 region has 16 residues. Germline lookup yields CDR1 SGHRS and CDR2 YFSETQ. The V segment lost 0 bases and the J segment 5 bases; nucleotides outside the gene matches: 9.

The chain recombines TRBV28 with TRBJ2-7; D is unclear. Trimming took off 5 bases at V and 9 bases at J, with 14 bases between the two ends. CDR1 and CDR2 (germline): MDHEN, SYDVKM. The CDR3 totals 12 residues. CDR3 DNA sequence: TGTGCCAGCAGTACGTTCGGGTCAGTGCAGTACTTC. Translating gives CASSTFGSVQYF.

This sequence joins TRBV2 and TRBJ2-5, with 10 bases lining up with TRBD1. Germline V gene data show CDR1 as SNHLY and CDR2 as FYNNEI. V trimming: 7 bases; J trimming: 3 bases; junction bases outside the gene matches: 8. CDR3 length: 15 amino acids. The CDR3 region is CASKGRDRGEETQYF. Here the CDR3 DNA reads TGTGCCAGCAAGGGCAGGGACAGGGGAGAAGAGACCCAGTACTTC.

V is TRBV15 and J is TRBJ2-7; weak D call: TRBD2 (6 bases). CDR3 size: 15 residues. The V end lost 0 bases, the J end lost 2 bases, and 11 bases lay between the germline ends. Germline CDR1 is LNHNV and CDR2 is YYDKDF (reference sequence). The CDR3 nucleotides read TGTGCCACCAGCAGAGATGGAGGGCCGACCTACGAGCAGTACTTC. Translation gives CATSRDGGPTYEQYF. Filled out from reference TRBV15 and TRBJ2-7, the complete variable domain reads DAMVIQNPRYQVTQFGKPVTLSCSQTLNHNVMYWYQQKSSQAPKLLFHYYDKDFNNEADTPDNFQSRRPNTSFCFLDIRSPGLGDTAMYLCATSRDGGPTYEQYFGPGTRLTVT.

The rearrangement uses TRBV7-2 and TRBJ2-7; 7 bases agree with TRBD1. Trimming cost V 1 base and J 2 bases; bases outside gene matches: 5. The CDR3 covers 15 residues. Germline lookup yields CDR1 SGHTA and CDR2 FQGNSA. For the CDR3, the DNA is TGTGCCAGCAGCTTAGAGGGGGCTGTACCCTACGAGCAGTACTTC. Its protein product is CASSLEGAVPYEQYF.

V and J are TRBV21-1 and TRBJ2-7; TRBD1, the table's D call, lacks a check against the DNA. TRBV21-1 is noted as a pseudogene. There are 14 residues in the CDR3. CDR3 sequence: CASSKGQGAREQYF. In DNA, the CDR3 is TGTGCCAGCAGCAAAGGACAGGGGGCGCGCGAGCAGTACTTC.

This clone was seen only once. This chain joins TRBV10-3 and TRBJ2-3, with 9 bases lining up with TRBD2. Germline V CDR1 and CDR2: ENHRY, SYGVKD. The ends lost 4 bases at V and 0 bases at J; junction bases unmatched: 8. The CDR3 runs to 17 residues. CDR3 in amino acids: CAISGLAASHSTDTQYF. CDR3 DNA: TGTGCCATCAGTGGACTAGCGGCCTCCCACAGCACAGATACGCAGTATTTT.

This sequence joins TRBV27 and TRBJ2-7; maybe TRBD1 (6 bases). There are 12 residues in the CDR3. Trimming stripped 6 bases from V and 1 base from J, with 7 bases between. The germline V gene has CDR1 MNHEY and CDR2 SMNVEV (reference sequence). The CDR3 bases are TGTGCCAGCAGGGACAGTTCCTACGAGCAGTACTTC. Protein product: CASRDSSYEQYF.

This clone was recorded a few times. The rearrangement links TRBV6-6 to TRBJ1-3; D call uncertain. The CDR3 is made up of 11 amino acids. V was trimmed by 5 bases and J by 8 bases, leaving 7 bases between them. CDR1 is MNHNY and CDR2 is SVGAGI in the germline V gene (reference sequence). The CDR3 loop reads CASSRRDTIYF. CDR3 nucleotide sequence: TGTGCCAGCAGTCGCCGGGACACCATATATTTT.

The rearrangement uses TRBV5-1 and TRBJ2-3, with a weak D call TRBD1 (6 bases). This CDR3 comprises 21 residues. The V end lost 4 bases, the J end lost 2 bases, and 32 bases lay between the germline ends. CDR1 is SGHRS and CDR2 is YFSETQ in the germline V gene. CDR3 loop: CASSLKYRFLDRSSPTDTQYF. CDR3 bases: TGCGCCAGCAGCCTAAAATATAGGTTTCTCGACAGGTCCTCGCCCACAGATACGCAGTATTTT.

This clone showed up just a few times. This sample includes further DNA sequences coding for the same CDR3. The V gene is TRBV5-6, the J gene TRBJ2-1; 11 bases align to TRBD1. J gave up 2 bases and V 4 bases, and 2 bases lay outside the gene matches. CDR3 size: 15 residues. Germline V gene sequence: CDR1 SGHDT, CDR2 YYEEEE. DNA for the CDR3: TGTGCCAGCAGCCCGGACAGGGGGCCCTACAATGAGCAGTTCTTC. Its translation: CASSPDRGPYNEQFF.

The genes are TRBV5-5 and TRBJ1-1; D unresolved. Germline assignment: CDR1 SGHKS and CDR2 YYEKEE (reference sequence). The CDR3 consists of 14 residues. V was shortened by 1 base and J by 0 bases, with 7 bases between the two germline ends. This chain's CDR3 is CASSLTAMNTEAFF. The CDR3, as DNA: TGTGCCAGCAGCTTGACTGCTATGAACACTGAAGCTTTCTTT.

Details on this clone: This CDR3 fails to terminate in the conserved phenylalanine or tryptophan, so it likely reflects a read error. This chain uses TRBV5-6 with TRBJ1-6; D uncertain. V shed 4 bases and J shed 3 bases, with 14 bases lying between them. The CDR3 totals 16 residues. Looked up from germline, CDR1 is SGHDT and CDR2 is YYEEEE. The DNA of the CDR3 is TGTGCCAGCAGCCTGGGCGGAGTTGGCTATAATTCACCCCTCCACCTT. It translates to CASSLGGVGYNSPLHL.

The chain is built from TRBV5-1 and TRBJ1-1, with 7 bases aligning to TRBD1. Losses at the gene ends were 4 bases for V and 1 base for J; bases not matched to a gene: 10. Germline V CDR1 and CDR2: SGHRS, YFSETQ. The CDR3 runs to 16 residues. The CDR3 is CASSPIQGWGNTEAFF. For the CDR3, the DNA is TGCGCCAGCAGCCCTATACAGGGGTGGGGGAACACTGAAGCTTTCTTT.

In this sample, this clone turned up a few times. The chain employs TRBV27 and TRBJ1-2, with a weak D call TRBD1 (6 bases). Trimming removed 5 bases at V and 4 bases at J, with 11 bases between. This CDR3 is built from 13 residues. Germline V lookup: CDR1 MNHEY, CDR2 SMNVEV (reference sequence). CDR3 nucleotides: TGTGCCAGCAGTCTTAAGGGGGTCTATGGCTACACCTTC. It specifies CASSLKGVYGYTF.

The genes are TRBV5-6 and TRBJ1-4, with D unresolved. From germline, CDR1 is SGHDT and CDR2 YYEEEE. Trimming shortened V by 1 base and J by 8 bases, and 12 bases separated the two germline ends. This CDR3 comprises 14 residues. The CDR3 region has the DNA TGTGCCAGCAGCTTGCGGGGTGTCAGGGAAAAACTGTTTTTT. Protein sequence: CASSLRGVREKLFF.

The chain carries TRBV27 and TRBJ1-2; maybe TRBD1 (6 bases). This CDR3 is 16 amino acids long. V was shortened by 5 bases and J by 5 bases, with 21 bases between the two germline ends. Per germline, CDR1 MNHEY and CDR2 SMNVEV (reference sequence). As DNA, the CDR3 is TGTGCCAGCAGTCTGCGGGGGCGTGTGGGACTTTATGGCTACACCTTC. Translation gives CASSLRGRVGLYGYTF.

The CDR3 nucleotides read TGTGCCAGCAGCCCCTTTGCGGGCATCGACACTGAAGCTTTCTTT. As protein: CASSPFAGIDTEAFF. V gene TRBV7-9 combines with J gene TRBJ1-1; D not resolved. The CDR3 covers 15 residues. Germline loops: CDR1 SEHNR, CDR2 FQNEAQ (reference sequence). The V and J ends lost 5 bases and 3 bases respectively, with 16 bases between them. The full variable domain, with the rest looked up from reference TRBV7-9 and TRBJ1-1, is DTGVSQNPRHKITKRGQNVTFRCDPISEHNRLYWYRQTLGQGPEFLTYFQNEAQLEKSRLLSDRFSAERPKGSFSTLEIQRTEQGDSAMYLCASSPFAGIDTEAFFGQGTRLTVV.

The chain employs TRBV6-1 and TRBJ1-2; TRBD1 matches 8 bases. This CDR3 has 15 residues. The germline V gene has CDR1 MNHNS and CDR2 SASEGT. V lost 4 bases, J lost 7 bases, and 11 bases stayed unmatched. The CDR3 spells CASSGDYGQGSGYTF. In DNA form, the CDR3 reads TGTGCCAGCAGTGGGGACTATGGACAGGGCTCTGGCTACACCTTC.

The CDR3 DNA reads TGCAGCGTCGAAAAAGGGGTTACTGAAGCTTTCTTT. This sequence encodes CSVEKGVTEAFF. V and J are TRBV29-1 and TRBJ1-1; possible D gene TRBD1, 5 bases. V was shortened by 6 bases and J by 5 bases, with 13 bases between the two germline ends. The CDR3 has 12 residues. Germline lookup yields CDR1 SQVTM and CDR2 ANQGSEA.